This TCR beta chain was retrieved from a study of shared clonotypes between healthy human individuals (dated by TCRdb to 2020 to 2022). Concerning the study at large: The cohort comprised a couple of women and a few men aged 18 to 49 years. To increase sequencing depth and limit assay-specific biases, different laboratories used diverse techniques to prepare libraries and sequence TCR repertoires. For each donor, three plates each were used for CD4 naive and CD4 memory, two plates were used for CD8 naive, and one plate was used for CD8 memory. Each donor's leukapheresis produced roughly between roughly 0.85 and 9.5 billion PBMCs. The study deeply sequenced blood TCR repertoires of five healthy adults to estimate repertoire size and the extent of clonotype sharing between individuals. Study-level results and caveats: Sampling was restricted to blood, and TCR repertoires in tissue are likely to differ from TCR repertoires in blood. Larger estimated clonotype richness was generally found for naive subsets than for memory subsets. Based on pairwise subsampling, the degree of clonotype sharing among donors was expected to be affected by sequencing depth. Clonotypes shared by all four sorted-subset donors showed higher generation probabilities than non-shared clonotypes. Because the study included a small number of donors, the genetic and exposure-history diversity represented was limited. When several donors were compared, the shared fraction of clonotypes was about 5.2% for naive CD4, 3.5% to 4% for naive CD8, 2.3% for memory CD4, and 0.35% to 0.4% for memory CD8. Incomplete sequencing was indicated by rarefaction of sorted-subset datasets, despite the large sequencing depth.

V is reduced by 4 bases and J by 0 bases, leaving a spacing of 17 bases between them. From the cysteine up to the phenylalanine, the CDR3 has a length of 16 residues. The kept DNA is CDR3 alone, 48 bases in frame from the first base. Looking up the germline V gene (reference sequence) yields CDR1 SGHNT and CDR2 YYREEE. Healthy HIV-negative adults with no recently reported acute infections or vaccinations were included as donors. All donors were Caucasian adults living in Nashville, Tennessee, USA. CD4+ T cells were enriched by magnetic negative selection, after which naive cells were positively selected on CD45RA and the negative fraction was taken as the memory subset. Blood was collected by leukapheresis, and PBMCs were isolated by Ficoll-Histopaque density gradient centrifugation and then cryopreserved in liquid nitrogen vapor phase. Purity and quantity of every magnetically sorted T cell population were checked by analytical flow cytometry. Each sorted fraction had its genomic DNA isolated and then quantified by UV absorbance on a Nanodrop 2000c.

Using the deep immunoSEQ assay, TCR CDR3 regions were amplified from genomic DNA by multiplex PCR. Extracted genomic DNA from each cell subset was spread evenly across all wells of several immunoSEQ 96-well plates, with each plate serving as a replicate. Each replicate PCR for sorted subsets received around 210 ng genomic DNA, equal to tens of thousands of T cell genomes. The purified libraries were quantified using a Qubit 3.0 fluorometer, sized with a Bioanalyzer 2100, and then quantified again using the KAPA Library Quantification kit. Each immunoSEQ 96-well plate was sequenced on its own single-read 150-cycle Illumina NextSeq 550 flow cell. Per the authors' processing: The immunoSEQ output contained only junctional sequences without quality scores, so filtering could not match that applied to full-length reads. Sequences were annotated with PyIR, a Python wrapper for IgBLAST v1.9, using IMGT germline references to assign V/J genes and CDR3. Reads with weak V/J assignments (E-value above 1e-6), missing CDR3, stop codons, out-of-frame junctions, or ambiguous translated residues were removed. V3J clonotypes were defined as sequences sharing an identical inferred V gene, J gene, and CDR3 amino acid sequence. To compute the percentage overlap between repertoires, the number of shared unique clonotypes was divided by the size of the smaller repertoire. Richness of each repertoire was evaluated using RTK rarefaction, the Chao1 estimator, and Recon v2.1 estimates of unobserved clonotypes. Generation probabilities for all TCRbeta clonotypes obtained by the gDNA method from a handful of donors were computed using OLGA. TCRdb carries this immuneACCESS record with in-frame sequences only. Its versions omit some clonotypes, under half of them owing to an unresolved V gene in the studies checked, with the rest unexplained. The DNA gave D and trimming, while V, J and clone size come from that table. Present in this sample are 1,400,000 or so clones, roughly 98.5% of which were seen just once. Around 0.38% of the sample is held by the ten biggest clonotypes.

Notes on this clone: Its antigen is currently not known. No much larger clone exists at a distance of one base, and base qualities are not known.

Recombination joined TRBV5-4 with TRBJ2-7; the D gene is perhaps TRBD1 or TRBD2, as each covers 7 bases. This TCR was sampled from a man aged 30-40 years in good health. Sequencing used naive CD4+ T cells sorted from blood. This specimen's cell subset or site label, per the study, means: CD45RA+ positively selected. Here is the DNA: TGTGCCAGCAGCGGGGGGGCGACAGGGTTCTCCTACGAGCAGTACTTC. Its product reads: CASSGGATGFSYEQYF. Beyond the CDR3, the reference TRBV5-4 and TRBJ2-7 genes provide the residues; the full variable domain reads: ETGVTQSPTHLIKTRGQQVTLRCSSQSGHNTVSWYQQALGQGPQFIFQYYREEENGRGNFPPRFSGLQFPNYSSELNVNALELDDSALYLCASSGGATGFSYEQYFGPGTRLTVT.